Presented here are 18 T cell receptor beta chains from one specimen sequenced in a study of blood T cell repertoires in COVID-19. Some clones are missing from TCRdb's copy, which holds only in-frame ones; the method was immunoSEQ multiplex PCR. The data show approximately 250,000 clones, with approximately 90% seen just once and approximately 3% held by the top ten. Sequencing was carried out using PBMCs or T cells enriched from blood (not recorded which). These receptors were obtained from a man aged 35 to 55 who had been exposed to COVID-19.

The gene calls are TRBV7-2 and TRBJ2-5; TRBD2 aligns across 13 bases. The junction had 5 bases not matched to a gene; V was cut back by 1 base and J by 9 bases. CDR3 length equals 15 residues. Looked up from germline, CDR1 is SGHTA and CDR2 is FQGNSA. The DNA for the CDR3 is TGTGCCAGCAGCTTAGTACTAGCGGGAGGGGGGGCCCAGTACTTC. Translation: CASSLVLAGGGAQYF.

CDR3 nucleotides: TGTGCCAGCAGCGTAGTTCTAGCTGGGGCCAACGTCCTGACTTTC. Translation: CASSVVLAGANVLTF. The chain couples TRBV9 to TRBJ2-6, with unresolved D. The V gene lost 0 bases and the J gene lost 2 bases, with 6 bases spanning the gap. The CDR3 length is 15 residues. Germline V lookup: CDR1 SGDLS, CDR2 YYNGEE. The whole variable domain, filled in from reference TRBV9 and TRBJ2-6, reads DSGVTQTPKHLITATGQRVTLRCSPRSGDLSVYWYQQSLDQGLQFLIQYYNGEERAKGNILERFSAQQFPDLHSELNLSSLELGDSALYFCASSVVLAGANVLTFGAGSRLTVL.

The chain carries TRBV19 and TRBJ1-5; possible D gene TRBD1, 6 bases. CDR1 and CDR2 from the germline V gene are LNHDA and SQIVND (reference sequence). Trimming pared 5 bases from V and 7 bases from J, leaving 12 bases between. The length of the CDR3 is 13 residues. The CDR3 DNA sequence: TGTGCCAGTAGTGAAACAGGGAGCCAGCCCCAGCATTTT. Its protein is CASSETGSQPQHF.

This rearrangement joins TRBV30 to TRBJ2-2; D is unresolved. Trimming took 5 bases from V and 0 from J, leaving 4 bases between them. Germline V gives CDR1 GTSNPN, CDR2 SVGIG (reference sequence). There are 12 residues in the CDR3. Here the CDR3 DNA reads TGTGCCTGGGCCTCGAACACCGGGGAGCTGTTTTTT. Amino acid sequence: CAWASNTGELFF.

V and J are TRBV2 and TRBJ1-1, with a possible D match to TRBD1 (5 bases). The CDR3 is 11 residues long. The ends were cut back, 6 bases at V and 5 bases at J, with 7 bases in the middle. CDR1 is SNHLY and CDR2 is FYNNEI in the germline V gene. The CDR3 loop reads CASSQGTEAFF. CDR3 sequence (DNA): TGTGCCAGCAGCCAGGGAACTGAAGCTTTCTTT.

The chain employs TRBV4-2 and TRBJ1-2; TRBD1 matches at 7 bases. J gave up 0 bases and V 0 bases, and 13 bases lay outside the gene matches. The germline V gene encodes CDR1 LGHNA and CDR2 YNFKEQ. There are 19 residues in the CDR3. The CDR3 nucleotides read TGTGCCAGCAGCCAAGAAGGGGCAGGGGGGTTTCTAACTAACTATGGCTACACCTTC. Its protein product is CASSQEGAGGFLTNYGYTF.

The chain is built from TRBV3-1 (or the pseudogene TRBV3-2) and TRBJ2-3; TRBD2 matches at 10 bases. This CDR3 has 16 amino acids. J gave up 2 bases and V 3 bases, and 5 bases lay outside the gene matches. Germline CDR1 reads LGHDT; CDR2 reads YNNKEL (reference sequence). CDR3 DNA sequence: TGTGCCAGCAGCCACGCCGGGACTAGCGACACAGATACGCAGTATTTT. Its translation: CASSHAGTSDTDTQYF.

The V call is TRBV20-1, the J call TRBJ1-5; TRBD1 might be the D (6 bases). Trimming cost V 3 bases and J 11 bases, with 8 bases left between them. This CDR3 comprises 10 residues. From germline, CDR1 is DFQATT and CDR2 SNEGSKA (reference sequence). The CDR3 is CSASGGTQHF. The CDR3 coding sequence is TGCAGTGCTAGTGGGGGCACCCAGCATTTT.

V and J are TRBV28 and TRBJ1-3; 7 bases map to TRBD1. The germline CDR1 and CDR2 sequences are MDHEN and SYDVKM. Trimming at V came to 4 bases and at J to 2 bases, leaving 8 bases not matched to a gene. The CDR3 length is 16 residues. The DNA for the CDR3 is TGTGCCAGCAGTTCCCCGACAGGGATTACTGGAAACACCATATATTTT. Translation gives CASSSPTGITGNTIYF.

This clone was seen only a few times. Here the CDR3 reads CASSRLAGENTGELFF. DNA of the CDR3: TGTGCCAGCAGTCGATTAGCGGGAGAAAACACCGGGGAGCTGTTTTTT. This chain joins TRBV6-6 and TRBJ2-2; 9 nucleotides agree with TRBD2. The CDR3 length is 16 residues. In germline, CDR1 is MNHNY, CDR2 SVGAGI (reference sequence). J was trimmed by 2 bases and V by 5 bases; bases with no gene match: 6.

The chain couples TRBV19 to TRBJ1-2; 10 nucleotides line up with TRBD1. The CDR3 extends over 16 amino acids. Germline loops: CDR1 LNHDA, CDR2 SQIVND (reference sequence). J lost 2 bases, V lost 8 bases, and 11 bases had no gene match. CDR3 sequence (DNA): TGTGCCAGTTTCGATGTTGGGGACAGGGGAAACTATGGCTACACCTTC. This encodes CASFDVGDRGNYGYTF.

In DNA, the CDR3 is TGTGCCAGCAGTGGGACTTATATTGCGGAGTATCCAACTAATGAAAAACTGTTTTTT. Its translation is CASSGTYIAEYPTNEKLFF. This chain joins TRBV28 and TRBJ1-4, with TRBD1 as a possible D gene (5 bases). Germline values: CDR1 MDHEN, CDR2 SYDVKM. The V end was cut by 5 bases, the J end by 0 bases, with 22 bases between. The CDR3 sequence is 19 residues long.

This clone was picked up a small number of times. The DNA for the CDR3 is TGTGCCAGTCACCTGACTAGCGGGACCACCGGGGAGCTGTTTTTT. This gives the protein CASHLTSGTTGELFF. The chain uses TRBV19 and TRBJ2-2; 11 nucleotides agree with TRBD2. CDR3 length: 15 residues. V trimming: 8 bases; J trimming: 4 bases; junction bases outside the gene matches: 6. The germline CDR1 and CDR2 sequences are LNHDA and SQIVND (reference sequence).

The V and J genes are TRBV10-2 and TRBJ1-4, with 8 nucleotides matching TRBD1. The CDR3 spans 17 residues. V lost 5 bases and J lost 3; bases outside the gene matches: 11. Germline V gene lookup returns CDR1 WSHSY and CDR2 SAAADI. CDR3 residues: CASSFGTGASANEKLFF. As DNA, the CDR3 is TGCGCCAGCAGTTTCGGGACAGGAGCCTCAGCTAATGAAAAACTGTTTTTT.

The rearrangement uses TRBV4-1 and TRBJ2-1, with 13 bases matching TRBD2. The V gene end was trimmed by 4 bases and the J gene end by 9 bases; junction bases not matched to a gene: 9. CDR1 and CDR2 from the germline V gene are MGHRA and YSYEKL. The CDR3 runs 16 residues. The CDR3 nucleotides are TGCGCCAGCAGCCTCCGGACTAGCGGGAGAACGATTGAGCAGTTCTTC. Its protein product is CASSLRTSGRTIEQFF.

The rearrangement links TRBV2 to TRBJ2-7; no definite D call. V lost 3 bases to trimming and J lost 1 base, with 13 bases between them. The CDR3 is made up of 15 amino acids. Germline values: CDR1 SNHLY, CDR2 FYNNEI. The CDR3 loop is CASSESSSESYEQYF. The CDR3 DNA sequence: TGTGCCAGCAGTGAGTCGTCCTCCGAGTCCTACGAGCAGTACTTC.

The rearrangement joins TRBV14 to TRBJ2-1; 14 bases line up with TRBD2. The CDR3 runs 16 residues. The junction had 8 bases not matched to a gene; V was cut back by 4 bases and J by 9 bases. Germline values: CDR1 SGHDN, CDR2 FVKESK. Here the CDR3 reads CASSLSGLAGVSEQFF. For the CDR3, the DNA is TGTGCCAGCAGCCTATCGGGACTAGCGGGAGTTTCTGAGCAGTTCTTC.

The J gene is TRBJ1-4, the V gene TRBV3-1 (or the pseudogene TRBV3-2); perhaps TRBD1 as D (5 bases). Germline V CDR1 and CDR2: LGHDT, YNNKEL (reference sequence). This CDR3 comprises 14 residues. V dropped 0 bases and J dropped 8 bases, with 10 bases sitting between them. The CDR3 nucleotides are TGTGCCAGCAGCCAAGATCCCAGGGAAGAAAAACTGTTTTTT. This sequence encodes CASSQDPREEKLFF.